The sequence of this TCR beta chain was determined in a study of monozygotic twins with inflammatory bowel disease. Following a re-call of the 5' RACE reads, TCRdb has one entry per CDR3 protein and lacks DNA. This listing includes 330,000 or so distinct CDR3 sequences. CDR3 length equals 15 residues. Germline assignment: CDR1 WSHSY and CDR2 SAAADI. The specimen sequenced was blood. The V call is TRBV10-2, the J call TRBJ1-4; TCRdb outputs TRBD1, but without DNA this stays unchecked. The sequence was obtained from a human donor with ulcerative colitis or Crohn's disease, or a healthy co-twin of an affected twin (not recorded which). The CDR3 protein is CASSESAKGGEKLFF.